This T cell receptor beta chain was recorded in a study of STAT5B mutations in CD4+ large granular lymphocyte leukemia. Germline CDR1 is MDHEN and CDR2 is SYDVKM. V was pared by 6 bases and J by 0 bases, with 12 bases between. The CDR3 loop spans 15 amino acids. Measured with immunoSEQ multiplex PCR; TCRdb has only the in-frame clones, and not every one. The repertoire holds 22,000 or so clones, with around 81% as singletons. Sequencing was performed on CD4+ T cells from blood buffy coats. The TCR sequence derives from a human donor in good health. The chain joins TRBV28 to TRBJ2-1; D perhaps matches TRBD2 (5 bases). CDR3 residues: CASRSAGSSYNEQFF. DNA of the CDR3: TGTGCCAGCAGGTCCGCTGGGAGCTCCTACAATGAGCAGTTCTTC.